What follows are 23 T cell receptor beta chains derived from one specimen sequenced in a study of OX40 agonist ivuxolimab in advanced cancers. Data came from immunoSEQ multiplex PCR; TCRdb stores just in-frame clones and leaves some out. Here the sample spans 45,000 to 55,000 clones, approximately 84% being singletons. The sequences come from CD4+ or CD8+ T cells sorted from blood, collected in a trial of the OX40 agonist ivuxolimab. These receptors came from an adult with an advanced solid tumor such as melanoma, head and neck, liver or kidney cancer.

The chain carries TRBV7-3 and TRBJ2-1, with 11 bases fitting TRBD2. The CDR3 has 13 residues. Germline CDR1 is SGHTA and CDR2 is FQGTGA. V gave up 6 bases and J gave up 11 bases; unmatched junction bases: 6. The CDR3 spells CASSTIAGGKQFF. In nucleotides, the CDR3 is TGTGCCAGCAGTACAATAGCGGGAGGGAAGCAGTTCTTC.

The genes are TRBV30 and TRBJ2-7; 9 bases align to TRBD1. There are 15 residues in the CDR3. Germline V lookup: CDR1 GTSNPN, CDR2 SVGIG (reference sequence). V lost 5 bases to trimming and J lost 3 bases; unmatched junction nucleotides: 11. The CDR3 sequence: CAWGAGTGLIYEQYF. The DNA of the CDR3 is TGTGCCTGGGGAGCGGGGACAGGGCTCATCTACGAGCAGTACTTC.

The V gene is TRBV4-3, the J gene TRBJ2-1; no firm D call. Germline V gene lookup returns CDR1 LGHNA and CDR2 YSLEER. This CDR3 spans 14 amino acids. With 4 bases removed from V and 3 bases from J, the gap between germline ends came to 10 bases. The CDR3 DNA is TGCGCCAGCAGCCCGACGTGGATCTACAATGAGCAGTTCTTC. Its protein is CASSPTWIYNEQFF.

Regarding this clone: Other nucleotide sequences in the sample specify the same CDR3. The V and J genes are TRBV27 and TRBJ1-5, with D perhaps TRBD1 (5 bases). From germline, CDR1 is MNHEY and CDR2 SMNVEV (reference sequence). The CDR3 sequence is 14 residues long. V shed 6 bases and J shed 5 bases, with 14 bases lying between them. The CDR3 here is CASSLVRGDQPQHF. The DNA for the CDR3 is TGTGCCAGCAGCCTTGTTCGAGGGGATCAGCCCCAGCATTTT.

The chain has TRBV5-1 and TRBJ1-2, with 8 bases lining up with TRBD1. V trimming: 0 bases; J trimming: 5 bases; junction bases outside the gene matches: 6. The length of the CDR3 is 15 residues. The germline V gene encodes CDR1 SGHRS and CDR2 YFSETQ. The CDR3 DNA reads as TGCGCCAGCAGCTTGGACGGGACAGGCCCTTATGGCTACACCTTC. The encoded protein is CASSLDGTGPYGYTF.

The chain employs TRBV7-9 and TRBJ2-3, with 8 nucleotides matching TRBD1. V was clipped by 4 bases and J by 2 bases; unmatched bases: 5. Germline CDR1 and CDR2: SEHNR and FQNEAQ (reference sequence). This CDR3 is 15 amino acids long. As DNA, the CDR3 is TGTGCCAGCAGCTCAACAGGGGGTCTCACAGATACGCAGTATTTT. This sequence encodes CASSSTGGLTDTQYF.

The V gene is TRBV27, the J gene TRBJ2-7, with 7 bases fitting TRBD2. Trimming cost V 2 bases and J 5 bases; bases outside gene matches: 12. The length of the CDR3 is 16 residues. The germline gives CDR1 MNHEY, CDR2 SMNVEV (reference sequence). DNA of the CDR3: TGTGCCAGCAGTTTAAATGGGCCCTTGGGGGGGGACGAGCAGTACTTC. It yields the protein CASSLNGPLGGDEQYF.

V gene TRBV5-1 combines with J gene TRBJ1-1; maybe TRBD1 (6 bases). Germline V gives CDR1 SGHRS, CDR2 YFSETQ. V lost 4 bases, J lost 0 bases, and 13 bases lay in between. This CDR3 is built from 15 residues. The CDR3 is CASSTGQLMNTEAFF. CDR3 sequence (DNA): TGCGCCAGCAGCACGGGACAATTAATGAACACTGAAGCTTTCTTT.

The J gene is TRBJ1-6, the V gene TRBV27; 7 positions match TRBD1. V gave up 3 bases and J gave up 7 bases; unmatched junction bases: 3. The CDR3 loop spans 14 amino acids. The germline V gene has CDR1 MNHEY and CDR2 SMNVEV (reference sequence). The CDR3 DNA reads as TGTGCCAGCAGTTTTGGGACAGCAAATTCACCCCTCCACTTT. Encoded protein: CASSFGTANSPLHF.

The rearrangement uses TRBV28 and TRBJ2-3; D is unresolved. V lost 2 bases and J lost 6, with 9 bases in between. The CDR3 totals 13 residues. Per germline, CDR1 MDHEN and CDR2 SYDVKM. CDR3 DNA: TGTGCCAGCAGTTTACTAGGGAAGGATACGCAGTATTTT. It is translated as CASSLLGKDTQYF.

The gene calls are TRBV6-5 and TRBJ1-4, with 9 bases lining up with TRBD1. Per germline, CDR1 MNHEY and CDR2 SVGAGI. With V trimmed by 6 bases and J by 7 bases, 6 bases remained unmatched. This CDR3 is built from 14 residues. The CDR3 nucleotides are TGTGCCAGCAGGAGACAGGGGGGAAGTGAAAAACTGTTTTTT. It is translated as CASRRQGGSEKLFF.

This chain's CDR3 is CAIGPGQWSSYEQYF. DNA for the CDR3: TGTGCCATCGGACCGGGACAGTGGAGCTCCTACGAGCAGTACTTC. This chain links TRBV10-3 with TRBJ2-7; 7 nucleotides agree with TRBD1. In germline, CDR1 is ENHRY, CDR2 SYGVKD. The CDR3 length is 15 residues. V gave up 8 bases and J gave up 0 bases; unmatched junction bases: 10.

The J gene is TRBJ2-7, the V gene TRBV6-1, with a tentative D call TRBD2 (6 bases). V was pared by 5 bases and J by 1 base, with 12 bases between. In germline, CDR1 is MNHNS, CDR2 SASEGT. The CDR3 runs 14 residues. DNA for the CDR3: TGTGCCAGCAGTCGTCAGGGAGGATCCTACGAGCAGTACTTC. Protein product: CASSRQGGSYEQYF.

V and J are TRBV15 and TRBJ2-5; TRBD1 matches at 12 bases. Germline trimming cut 1 base from V and 5 bases from J; bases unmatched to any gene: 2. Germline loops: CDR1 LNHNV, CDR2 YYDKDF (reference sequence). The CDR3 spans 15 residues. This CDR3 reads CATSRGGTGGETQYF. The CDR3 DNA follows: TGTGCCACCAGCAGAGGTGGGACAGGGGGCGAGACCCAGTACTTC.

CDR3 DNA: TGTGCCAGCAGGCTGTTGGGGGCGCCCCGCGAGCAGTACTTC. Translation: CASRLLGAPREQYF. This chain uses TRBV5-6 with TRBJ2-7, with D perhaps TRBD1 (6 bases). The V gene lost 5 bases and the J gene lost 6 bases, with 18 bases spanning the gap. This CDR3 is 14 amino acids long. Per the germline V gene, CDR1 is SGHDT and CDR2 is YYEEEE.

The chain couples TRBV28 to TRBJ2-3, with a tentative D call TRBD2 (7 bases). The length of the CDR3 is 14 residues. The germline gives CDR1 MDHEN, CDR2 SYDVKM. The V end lost 8 bases, the J end lost 6 bases, and 18 bases lay between the germline ends. The CDR3 nucleotides read TGTGCCAGCGAGGGTCAAGGGGGGGCGGATACGCAGTATTTT. Encoded protein: CASEGQGGADTQYF.

In nucleotides, the CDR3 is TGTGCCAGCAGCTTAGGGGGGACTAGCGGGAGAGAGGGTGAGCAGTTCTTC. The encoded protein is CASSLGGTSGREGEQFF. The gene calls are TRBV7-8 and TRBJ2-1; TRBD2 matches at 14 bases. The CDR3 length is 17 residues. J lost 9 bases, V lost 1 base, and 8 bases had no gene match. Germline CDR1 SGHVS, CDR2 FQNEAQ.

The chain joins TRBV5-4 to TRBJ2-7, with D possibly being TRBD1 (6 bases). The CDR3 consists of 13 residues. Looked up from germline, CDR1 is SGHNT and CDR2 is YYREEE (reference sequence). The germline V and J ends were trimmed by 1 base and 5 bases, with 10 bases remaining between them. Written as DNA, the CDR3 is TGTGCCAGCAGCTTGATCGGACAGAACGAGCAGTACTTC. Protein product: CASSLIGQNEQYF.

This clone was seen only a few times. This chain joins TRBV27 and TRBJ1-3, with a tentative D call TRBD1 (6 bases). CDR3 length: 14 amino acids. Looked up from germline, CDR1 is MNHEY and CDR2 is SMNVEV (reference sequence). Trimming shortened V by 2 bases and J by 6 bases, and 11 bases separated the two germline ends. CDR3 region: CASSLTGYANTIYF. CDR3 DNA: TGTGCCAGCAGTTTAACAGGGTATGCAAACACCATATATTTT.

The V gene is TRBV7-2, the J gene TRBJ2-7; 7 nucleotides align to TRBD1. V trimming: 5 bases; J trimming: 3 bases; junction bases outside the gene matches: 7. The CDR3 is 14 amino acids. Germline assignment: CDR1 SGHTA and CDR2 FQGNSA. This CDR3 reads CASSMDRSRYEQYF. CDR3 sequence (DNA): TGTGCCAGCAGCATGGACAGGTCACGCTACGAGCAGTACTTC.

The J gene is TRBJ2-3, the V gene TRBV4-1; 8 nucleotides align to TRBD2. This CDR3 has 15 amino acids. Germline-derived CDR1 and CDR2 are MGHRA and YSYEKL. Trimming at V came to 0 bases and at J to 5 bases, leaving 4 bases not matched to a gene. This CDR3 is CASSQELAVGDTQYF. DNA for the CDR3: TGCGCCAGCAGCCAAGAACTAGCGGTGGGAGATACGCAGTATTTT.

The rearrangement joins TRBV7-2 to TRBJ2-1; D is unresolved. V was pared by 5 bases and J by 2 bases, with 10 bases between. CDR1 and CDR2 (germline): SGHTA, FQGNSA. This CDR3 comprises 14 residues. The CDR3 region is CASSPFAAYNEQFF. The CDR3, as DNA: TGTGCCAGCAGCCCCTTTGCAGCCTACAATGAGCAGTTCTTC. Full variable domain (remainder filled in from reference TRBV7-2 and TRBJ2-1): GAGVSQSPSNKVTEKGKDVELRCDPISGHTALYWYRQSLGQGLEFLIYFQGNSAPDKSGLPSDRFSAERTGGSVSTLTIQRTQQEDSAVYLCASSPFAAYNEQFFGPGTRLTVL.

The V call is TRBV19, the J call TRBJ1-5; D call uncertain. Germline CDR1 reads LNHDA; CDR2 reads SQIVND (reference sequence). This CDR3 is built from 15 residues. The germline V and J ends were trimmed by 1 base and 4 bases, with 11 bases remaining between them. CDR3 sequence: CASSIGRGSNQPQHF. The CDR3 nucleotides are TGTGCCAGTAGTATAGGACGGGGAAGTAATCAGCCCCAGCATTTT.